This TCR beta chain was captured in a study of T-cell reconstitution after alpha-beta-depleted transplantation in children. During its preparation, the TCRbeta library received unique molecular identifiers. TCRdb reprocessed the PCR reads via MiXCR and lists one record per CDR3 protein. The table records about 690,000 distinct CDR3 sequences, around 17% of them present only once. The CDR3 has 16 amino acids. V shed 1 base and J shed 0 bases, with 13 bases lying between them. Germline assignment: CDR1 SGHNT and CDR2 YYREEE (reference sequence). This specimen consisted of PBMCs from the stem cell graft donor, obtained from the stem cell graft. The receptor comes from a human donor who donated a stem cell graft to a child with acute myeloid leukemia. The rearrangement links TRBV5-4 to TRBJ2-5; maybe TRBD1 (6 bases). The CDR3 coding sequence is TGTGCCAGCAGCTTGTCTCCCCAGGGGCACCAAGAGACCCAGTACTTC. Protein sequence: CASSLSPQGHQETQYF.